This T cell receptor beta chain appears in the sequencing data of a study of cytomegalovirus exposure and HLA in healthy donors. Study in general: The use of the same platform for the 100 to 150 validation repertoires and the 550 to 850 first-cohort repertoires was reported by a later analysis.

Looked up from germline, CDR1 is KGHSH and CDR2 is LQKENI. The CDR3 has 16 residues. V was cut by 8 bases and J by 0 bases, with 14 bases left in between. The study drew the donors from its approximately 110-subject validation cohort, separate from the roughly 670-subject first cohort. Overall study findings and caveats: The CMV antigen specificity of a few CMV-associated chains was confirmed through in vitro analysis. Investigators reported around 150 TCR beta chains as tied to cytomegalovirus.

This clone showed up just once. Its antigen is unidentified. Method: immunoSEQ multiplex PCR; TCRdb's copy keeps in-frame clones and lacks some. The table lists over 100,000 clones, just under 90% of them singletons. Input material: PBMCs. This clonotype was sampled from a man aged 30 to 39 in good health and CMV-seronegative. This chain joins TRBV18 and TRBJ2-6, with D possibly TRBD1 on 5 matching bases. CDR3 bases: TGTGCCAGCCAAAAGACAGACAGCTCTGGGGCCAACGTCCTGACTTTC. It codes for CASQKTDSSGANVLTF. Looking up the rest from reference TRBV18 and TRBJ2-6 gives the full variable domain: NAGVMQNPRHLVRRRGQEARLRCSPMKGHSHVYWYRQLPEEGLKFMVYLQKENIIDESGMPKERFSAEFPKEGPSILRIQQVVRGDSAAYFCASQKTDSSGANVLTFGAGSRLTVL.